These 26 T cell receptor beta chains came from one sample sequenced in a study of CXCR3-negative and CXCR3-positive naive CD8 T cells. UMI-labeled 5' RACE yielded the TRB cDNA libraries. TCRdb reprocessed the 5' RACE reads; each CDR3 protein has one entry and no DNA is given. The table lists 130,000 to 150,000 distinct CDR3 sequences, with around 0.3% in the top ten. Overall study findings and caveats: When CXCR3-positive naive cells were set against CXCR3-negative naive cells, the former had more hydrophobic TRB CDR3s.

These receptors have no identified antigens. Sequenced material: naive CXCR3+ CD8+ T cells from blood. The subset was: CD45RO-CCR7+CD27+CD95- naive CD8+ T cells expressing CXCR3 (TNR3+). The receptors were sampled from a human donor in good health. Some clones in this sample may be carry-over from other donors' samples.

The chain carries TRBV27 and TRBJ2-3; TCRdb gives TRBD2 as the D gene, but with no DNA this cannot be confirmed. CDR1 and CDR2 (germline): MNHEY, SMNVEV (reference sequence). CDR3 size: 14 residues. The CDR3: CASSSSGLTDTQYF.

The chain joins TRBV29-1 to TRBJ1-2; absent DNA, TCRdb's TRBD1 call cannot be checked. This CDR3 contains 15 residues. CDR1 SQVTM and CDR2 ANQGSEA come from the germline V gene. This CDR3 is CSVEAWDRDEDGYTF.

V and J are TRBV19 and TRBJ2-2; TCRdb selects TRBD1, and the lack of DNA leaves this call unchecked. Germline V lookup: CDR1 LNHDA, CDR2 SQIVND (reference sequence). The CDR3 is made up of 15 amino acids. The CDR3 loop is CASSSGTGGTGELFF.

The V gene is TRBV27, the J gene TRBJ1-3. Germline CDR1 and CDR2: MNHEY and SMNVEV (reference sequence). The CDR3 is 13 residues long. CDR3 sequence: CASRDGLGNTIYF.

The chain's CDR3 is CSAKQKQGTVIGPYGYTF. V usage is TRBV20-1 and J usage is TRBJ1-2; absent DNA, TCRdb's TRBD1 call cannot be checked. CDR1 is DFQATT, CDR2 SNEGSKA, per germline (reference sequence). The CDR3 has 18 residues.

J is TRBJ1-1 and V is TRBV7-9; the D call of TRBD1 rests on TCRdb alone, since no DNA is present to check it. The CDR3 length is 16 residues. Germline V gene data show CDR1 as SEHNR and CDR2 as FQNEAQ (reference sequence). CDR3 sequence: CASSSPRQDMNTEAFF.

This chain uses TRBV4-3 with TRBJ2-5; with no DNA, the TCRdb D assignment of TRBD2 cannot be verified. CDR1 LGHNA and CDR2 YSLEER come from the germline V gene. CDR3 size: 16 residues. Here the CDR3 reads CASSQALSSGEETQYF.

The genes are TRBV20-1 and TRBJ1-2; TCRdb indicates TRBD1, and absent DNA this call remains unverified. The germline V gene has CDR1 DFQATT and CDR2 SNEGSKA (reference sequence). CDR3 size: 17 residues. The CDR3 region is CSARIQTQGARGYGYTF.

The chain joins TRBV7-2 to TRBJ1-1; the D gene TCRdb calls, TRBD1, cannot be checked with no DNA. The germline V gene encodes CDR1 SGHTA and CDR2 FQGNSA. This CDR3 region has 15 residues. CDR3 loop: CASSPPGTGGTEAFF.

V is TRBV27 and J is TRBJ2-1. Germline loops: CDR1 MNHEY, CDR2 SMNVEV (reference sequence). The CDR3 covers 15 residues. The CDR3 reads CASSRSGISYNEQFF.

This CDR3 reads CASSRIGSYEQYF. V usage is TRBV5-5 and J usage is TRBJ2-7. CDR1 and CDR2 (germline): SGHKS, YYEKEE (reference sequence). This CDR3 region has 13 residues.

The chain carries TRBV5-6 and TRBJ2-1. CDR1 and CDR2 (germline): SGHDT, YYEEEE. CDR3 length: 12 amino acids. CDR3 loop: CASSFSSNEQFF.

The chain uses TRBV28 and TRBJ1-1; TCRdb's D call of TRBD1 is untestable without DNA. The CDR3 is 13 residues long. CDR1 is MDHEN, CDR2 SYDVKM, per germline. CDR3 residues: CASSFAGRTEAFF. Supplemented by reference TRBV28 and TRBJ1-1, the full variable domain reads DVKVTQSSRYLVKRTGEKVFLECVQDMDHENMFWYRQDPGLGLRLIYFSYDVKMKEKGDIPEGYSVSREKKERFSLILESASTNQTSMYLCASSFAGRTEAFFGQGTRLTVV.

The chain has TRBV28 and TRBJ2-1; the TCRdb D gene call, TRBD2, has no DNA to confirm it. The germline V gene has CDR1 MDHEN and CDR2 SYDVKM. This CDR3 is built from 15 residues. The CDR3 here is CASSPGLGENNEQFF.

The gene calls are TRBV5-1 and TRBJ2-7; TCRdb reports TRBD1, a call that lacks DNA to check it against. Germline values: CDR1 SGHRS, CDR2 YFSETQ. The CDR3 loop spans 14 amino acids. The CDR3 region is CASSLAGQMYEQYF.

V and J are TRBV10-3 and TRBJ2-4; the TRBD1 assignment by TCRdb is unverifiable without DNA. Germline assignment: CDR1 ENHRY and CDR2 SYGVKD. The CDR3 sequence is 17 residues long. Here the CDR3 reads CAISETNRGPDLNIQYF.

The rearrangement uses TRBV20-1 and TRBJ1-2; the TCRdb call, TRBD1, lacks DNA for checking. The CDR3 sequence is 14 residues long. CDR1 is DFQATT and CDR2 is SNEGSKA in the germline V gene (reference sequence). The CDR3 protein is CSARDPAGGYGYTF.

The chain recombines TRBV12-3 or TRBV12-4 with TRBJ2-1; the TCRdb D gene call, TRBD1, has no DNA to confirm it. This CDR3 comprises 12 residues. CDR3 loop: CASSLVPGEQFF.

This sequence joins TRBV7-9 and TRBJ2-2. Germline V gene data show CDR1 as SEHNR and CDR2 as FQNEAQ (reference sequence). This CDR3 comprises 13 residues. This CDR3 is CASSSYGTGELFF.

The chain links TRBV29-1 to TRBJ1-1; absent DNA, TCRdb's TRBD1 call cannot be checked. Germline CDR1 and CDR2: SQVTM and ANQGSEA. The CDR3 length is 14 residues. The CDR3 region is CSARTGGENTEAFF.

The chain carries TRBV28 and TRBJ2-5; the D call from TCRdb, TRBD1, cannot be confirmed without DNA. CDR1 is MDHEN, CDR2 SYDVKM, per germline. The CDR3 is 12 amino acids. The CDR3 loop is CASSSPDRSKNF.

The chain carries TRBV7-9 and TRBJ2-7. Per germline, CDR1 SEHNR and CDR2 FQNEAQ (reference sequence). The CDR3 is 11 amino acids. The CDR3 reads CASSFEREQYF.

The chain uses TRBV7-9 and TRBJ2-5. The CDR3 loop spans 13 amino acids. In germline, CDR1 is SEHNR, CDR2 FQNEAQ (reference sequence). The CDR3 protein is CASSDSRQETQYF.

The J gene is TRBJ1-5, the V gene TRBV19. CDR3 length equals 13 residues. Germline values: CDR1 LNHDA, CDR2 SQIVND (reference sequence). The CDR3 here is CASSGTGLQPQHF. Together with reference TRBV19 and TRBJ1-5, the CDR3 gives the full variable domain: DGGITQSPKYLFRKEGQNVTLSCEQNLNHDAMYWYRQDPGQGLRLIYYSQIVNDFQKGDIAEGYSVSREKKESFPLTVTSAQKNPTAFYLCASSGTGLQPQHFGDGTRLSIL.

The CDR3 region is CASSQDITVSGNTIYF. The chain couples TRBV4-2 to TRBJ1-3. The CDR3 is 16 amino acids. Looked up from germline, CDR1 is LGHNA and CDR2 is YNFKEQ.

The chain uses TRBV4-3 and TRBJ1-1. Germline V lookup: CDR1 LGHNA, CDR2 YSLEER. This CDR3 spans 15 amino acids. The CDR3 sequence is CASSQVRTLNTEAFF.